This entry concerns a single T cell receptor (beta chain). Its target is unknown. Using immunoSEQ multiplex PCR, the repertoire was profiled, and TCRdb retains in-frame clones only, with some absent. The sample yields 40,000 or so clones, approximately 87% seen once. The data stem from a study of OX40 agonist ivuxolimab in advanced cancers. The overall study: A history of anti-PD-1, anti-PD-L1 or anti-CTLA-4 therapy was acceptable, and roughly 40% had some. Study outcomes and limitations: Partial responders treated at 0.1-3.0 mg/kg exhibited clonal expansion among the lowest measured. Certain nonresponders likewise exhibited a low normalized T-cell clonal expansion.

V shed 4 bases and J shed 3 bases, with 12 bases lying between them. CDR1 is MDHEN and CDR2 is SYDVKM in the germline V gene. The CDR3 contains 14 residues. The origin of this receptor is an adult with an advanced solid tumor such as melanoma, head and neck, liver or kidney cancer. V and J are TRBV28 and TRBJ2-5, with D perhaps assigned TRBD1 or TRBD2 (5 bases each). Source: CD4+ or CD8+ T cells sorted from blood, taken in a trial of the OX40 agonist ivuxolimab. The CDR3 protein is CASSSPGPKETQYF. For the CDR3, the DNA is TGTGCCAGCAGTTCTCCGGGACCGAAAGAGACCCAGTACTTC.